This T cell receptor beta chain was identified during a study of blood T cell repertoires in COVID-19. Study information: Whether acute or convalescent, the COVID-19 samples came from the United States, Italy and Spain. PBMCs, B-cell-depleted T cells, or T cells were the source of the cDNA or gDNA that made up the material.

As handled by the study authors: Amplifying reference gene primers gave estimates of nucleated cell counts. Profiled with immunoSEQ multiplex PCR; TCRdb holds only in-frame clones, not every one. V and J calls and clone size follow that table, whereas D and trimming were derived from the DNA. The top ten clones hold 24% of a sample with 70,000 to 90,000 clones, 70% to 80% of them seen once. This CDR3 has 15 amino acids. CDR1 and CDR2 (germline): WNHNN, SYGVQD (reference sequence). Germline trimming cut 0 bases from V and 6 bases from J; bases unmatched to any gene: 1. V and J are TRBV10-1 and TRBJ2-1, with 11 bases matching TRBD2. The specimen sequenced was peripheral blood. This clonotype originated in a human donor in a cohort sampled during active COVID-19. CDR3 sequence (DNA): TGCGCCAGCAGTGAGTCGCTAGCGGGAGGCAATGAGCAGTTCTTC. Its protein product is CASSESLAGGNEQFF.